The clone carrying this TCR beta chain has at least ten counts. The antigen is unknown. These data come from a study of T cells in Graves' hyperthyroidism and ophthalmopathy. Reasons for excluding patients were uncontrolled infection, other autoimmune disease, pregnancy or lactation. The diagnoses drew upon clinical symptoms, serum thyroxine and TRAb, thyroid ultrasound and orbital computed tomography. Study-level points and caveats: By a 13 V-J model, ophthalmopathy was set apart from stable hyperthyroidism. Peripheral blood also featured most of the thyroid clonotypes expanded above 0.001.

What was amplified from RNA transcripts were TCR beta CDR3 regions. The TCR CDR3 was amplified in a first-round RT-PCR using the HTBI primer set. TCRdb itself ran the multiplex PCR reads through MiXCR, one entry per CDR3 protein. This repertoire shows approximately 360,000 distinct CDR3 sequences, more than 20% found once; its top ten account for less than 75%. The receptor comes from a man aged 45-60 years with Graves' hyperthyroidism. Input material: blood.

CDR3 amino acids: CSARDFGGGHTDTQYF. The CDR3 DNA reads as TGCAGTGCTAGAGACTTCGGGGGAGGCCACACAGATACGCAGTATTTT. V gene TRBV20-1 combines with J gene TRBJ2-3, with TRBD2 as a possible D gene (6 bases). The CDR3 has 16 residues. Germline V gene sequence: CDR1 DFQATT, CDR2 SNEGSKA (reference sequence). V gave up 0 bases and J gave up 2 bases, with 15 bases separating them.